The rows below give T cell receptor beta chains drawn from one sample of a study of human T cells and chemical hapten exposure. TCRdb re-called the RACE reads through MiXCR, storing one row per CDR3 protein. Found here are 80,000 to 100,000 distinct CDR3 sequences, around 9% of them singletons; the top ten hold 2.5% to 3.5%. The sequencing input was whole blood. These receptors were obtained from a female donor in good health. Some clones in this sample may be carry-over from other donors' samples. Both conserved end residues are part of each CDR3. The D gene is left open where the match is weak. Part of the rows lack a size; the others show once, few, many or a class for expanded clones.

V gene	D gene	clone size	J gene	CDR3 DNA	CDR3 protein
TRBV6-6	-	few	TRBJ1-2	TGTGCCAGCAGCCCAATCCGGGGGCGCGCCTATGGCTACACCTTC	CASSPIRGRAYGYTF
TRBV20-1	TRBD1	-	TRBJ2-5	TGCAGCCCTACGCAGGGGGCGCCGGAGACCCAGTACTTC	CSPTQGAPETQYF
TRBV20-1	-	many	TRBJ1-2	TGCAGTGCTAGAGACGGCAGGGCTCGAGGCTACACCTTC	CSARDGRARGYTF
TRBV6-2/TRBV6-3	-	many	TRBJ2-7	TGTGCCAGCAGCCCCCGGGGTCGGGAGCAGTACTTC	CASSPRGREQYF
TRBV28	-	-	TRBJ2-3	TGTGCCAGCAGTTTTATCAGGGCTTCGTGGTCACTGGCAGATACGCAGTATTTT	CASSFIRASWSLADTQYF
TRBV20-1	-	few	TRBJ2-1	TGCAGTCCGAGAATCGATGAGCAGTTCTTC	CSPRIDEQFF
TRBV5-4	TRBD2	many	TRBJ2-3	TGTGCCAGCAGCCGGACGTCTAGCGGGAGGCCCACAGATACGCAGTATTTT	CASSRTSSGRPTDTQYF
TRBV28	TRBD1	-	TRBJ2-7	TGTGCCAGCAGAACCCTGGGACAGCCCGAGCAGTACTTC	CASRTLGQPEQYF
TRBV20-1	TRBD1	many	TRBJ1-2	TGCAGTGCTAGAGGGACAGGGAGTAGCTATGGCTACACCTTC	CSARGTGSSYGYTF
TRBV28	-	many	TRBJ1-4	TGTGCCAGCAGCCCGGGAGGCAATGAAAAACTGTTTTTT	CASSPGGNEKLFF
TRBV12-3/TRBV12-4	TRBD2	few	TRBJ2-1	TGTGCCAGCAGTTACGGGAGGGCTGGTGAGCAGTTCTTC	CASSYGRAGEQFF
TRBV4-1	-	many	TRBJ2-7	TGCGCCAGCAGCCCCCCCGGCCCCTTTGATCGGCAGTACTTC	CASSPPGPFDRQYF
TRBV12-3/TRBV12-4	TRBD1	few	TRBJ2-1	TGTGCCAGCAGTCCTGACAGGGGCTTTTACAATGAGCAGTTCTTC	CASSPDRGFYNEQFF
TRBV7-7	-	few	TRBJ1-1	TGTGCTAGCAGCTTAGTATCGATGGACCGGGGCCCCAAGGACACTGAAGCTTTCTTT	CASSLVSMDRGPKDTEAFF
TRBV5-1	-	-	TRBJ1-4	TGCGCCAGCAGGAACGGAATTCGGGACGAAAAACTGTTTTTT	CASRNGIRDEKLFF
TRBV7-9	-	few	TRBJ2-5	TGTGCCAGCAGCGGCCACCCGGAGGAGACCCAGTACTTC	CASSGHPEETQYF
TRBV7-8	-	few	TRBJ2-3	TGTGCCAGCAGCTTAGAGGCGGGAAGCACAGATACGCAGTATTTT	CASSLEAGSTDTQYF
TRBV5-4	TRBD2	few	TRBJ2-3	TGTGCCAGCAGCTTGGGACTAGCGGGAGGAATGGATACGCAGTATTTT	CASSLGLAGGMDTQYF
TRBV9	-	-	TRBJ1-6	TGTGCCAGCAGCGCACGCTTTGGCGGTTCACCCCTCCACTTT	CASSARFGGSPLHF
TRBV7-9	-	many	TRBJ2-3	TGTGCCAGCAGCTACCCTGGGGATACGCAGTATTTT	CASSYPGDTQYF
TRBV2	-	-	TRBJ1-1	TGTGCCAGCAGCGCCCCAGGGGTTGGGAACACTGAAGCTTTCTTT	CASSAPGVGNTEAFF
TRBV2	TRBD2	-	TRBJ2-7	TGTGCCAGCAGTTGGATTTATAGCGGGAGCTCCTACGAGCAGTACTTC	CASSWIYSGSSYEQYF
TRBV7-3	TRBD1	few	TRBJ2-7	TGTGCCAGCAGCTTCGCAGGGGGCGCGGACGAGCAGTACTTC	CASSFAGGADEQYF
TRBV20-1	TRBD1	many	TRBJ1-5	TGCAGTGCTACCAGACAGGGGGCTCGCTTACTTAGCAATCAGCCCCAGCATTTT	CSATRQGARLLSNQPQHF
TRBV6-2/TRBV6-3	-	-	TRBJ2-4	TGTGCCAGCAGTTCGCTGGGGCGAGTTGACATTCAGTACTTC	CASSSLGRVDIQYF
TRBV27	-	few	TRBJ2-1	TGTGCCAGCAGTCTAGACAACTACAATGAGCAGTTCTTC	CASSLDNYNEQFF
TRBV2	-	-	TRBJ1-2	TGTGCCAGCAGTAGCGCCAGGGGAAACTATGGCTACACCTTC	CASSSARGNYGYTF
TRBV24-1	TRBD1	-	TRBJ1-5	TGTGCCACCAGTGATTTAGGACAGGACGGTCAGCCCCAGCATTTT	CATSDLGQDGQPQHF
TRBV5-1	-	-	TRBJ2-7	TGCGCCAGCAGCCCGGGACTGTATCGCCCTTACGAGCAGTACTTC	CASSPGLYRPYEQYF
TRBV20-1	TRBD2	many	TRBJ2-1	TGCAGTGCTACAATGAGGACTAGCGGGAGTTACAATGAGCAGTTCTTC	CSATMRTSGSYNEQFF
TRBV27	-	-	TRBJ1-2	TGTGCCAGCGGAACGTGGGAGGGCGGGGGCTACACCTTC	CASGTWEGGGYTF
TRBV5-6	-	few	TRBJ2-2	TGTGCCAGCAGCCCGGTTGGCGGGGAGCTGTTTTTT	CASSPVGGELFF
TRBV15	-	few	TRBJ2-7	TGTGCCACCTTGGGTGCCCCAGGGACTCGTTCCTACGAGCAGTACTTC	CATLGAPGTRSYEQYF
TRBV20-1	TRBD1	many	TRBJ1-2	TGCAGTGCTGGCCGGGACAGGGGACTAGGAGGCTACACCTTC	CSAGRDRGLGGYTF
TRBV10-3	-	-	TRBJ2-7	TGTGCCATCAGTGGGTCGGTCCCTCCGGACTACGAGCAGTACTTC	CAISGSVPPDYEQYF
TRBV7-8	TRBD2	-	TRBJ2-1	TGTGCCAGCAGCTTAGCGGCGCTAGCGGAGGCTTCCTCCTACAATGAGCAGTTCTTC	CASSLAALAEASSYNEQFF
TRBV6-1	TRBD2	many	TRBJ2-2	TGTGCCAGCAGCGGACTAGCGGAATACACCGGGGAGCTGTTTTTT	CASSGLAEYTGELFF
TRBV6-5	-	-	TRBJ2-3	TGTGCCAGCAGTTACTTGGGGGACAGCACAGATACGCAGTATTTT	CASSYLGDSTDTQYF
TRBV5-4	-	-	TRBJ2-3	TGTGCCAGCAGCTTGGCAGGGGATGCTAGAGATACGCAGTATTTT	CASSLAGDARDTQYF
TRBV3-1	-	few	TRBJ2-7	TGTGCCAGCAGTCGGACCAGGACGACCTACGAGCAGTACTTC	CASSRTRTTYEQYF
TRBV7-9	-	few	TRBJ1-1	TGTGCCAGCAGCTTAAGGGGCCCGCCATACACTGAAGCTTTCTTT	CASSLRGPPYTEAFF
TRBV7-3	-	-	TRBJ2-1	TGTGCCAGCAGCTTAATAGGAGGGCCGAACAATGAGCAGTTCTTC	CASSLIGGPNNEQFF
TRBV6-5	-	-	TRBJ2-7	TGTGCCAGCAGTCCGCCAGACAGGACCCACGAGCAGTACTTC	CASSPPDRTHEQYF
TRBV4-2	TRBD2	few	TRBJ2-7	TGTGCCAGCAGCCAATACGGACTAGCGGGAGGGTACAACGAGCAGTACTTC	CASSQYGLAGGYNEQYF
TRBV20-1	TRBD2	many	TRBJ2-4	TGCAGTGCTCCGACTAGCGGCAAAAACATTCAGTACTTC	CSAPTSGKNIQYF
TRBV4-1	TRBD2	many	TRBJ2-1	TGCGCCAGCAGTCACCCTATTCTGGGAAGCGGGAGCCGTCGCTCCTACAATGAGCAGTTCTTC	CASSHPILGSGSRRSYNEQFF
TRBV20-1	TRBD1	-	TRBJ2-3	TGCAGTGCTGTCGACAGGGGGAACACAGATACGCAGTATTTT	CSAVDRGNTDTQYF
TRBV12-3/TRBV12-4	-	-	TRBJ1-5	TGTGCCAGCACTCGGACGGCGGGGCTTAACAATCAGCCCCAGCATTTT	CASTRTAGLNNQPQHF
TRBV12-3/TRBV12-4	TRBD1	few	TRBJ2-7	TGTGCCAGCAGTGTGGGACAGTCATACGAGCAGTACTTC	CASSVGQSYEQYF
TRBV28	TRBD1	few	TRBJ2-1	TGTGCCAGCAGGGGACAGGGGGCAGATGAGCAGTTCTTC	CASRGQGADEQFF
TRBV7-9	-	many	TRBJ1-3	TGTGCCAGCAGCCAGGACAGTTTCTCTGGAAACACCATATATTTT	CASSQDSFSGNTIYF